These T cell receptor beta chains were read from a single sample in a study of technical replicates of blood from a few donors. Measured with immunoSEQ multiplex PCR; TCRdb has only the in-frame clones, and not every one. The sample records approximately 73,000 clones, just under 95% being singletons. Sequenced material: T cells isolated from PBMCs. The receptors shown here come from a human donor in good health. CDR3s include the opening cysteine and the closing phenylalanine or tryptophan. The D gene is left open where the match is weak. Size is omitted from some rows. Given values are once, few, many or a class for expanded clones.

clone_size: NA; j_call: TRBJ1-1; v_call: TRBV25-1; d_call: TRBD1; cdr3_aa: CASSELLGQYTEAFF; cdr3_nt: TGTGCCAGCAGTGAATTACTGGGACAGTACACTGAAGCTTTCTTT
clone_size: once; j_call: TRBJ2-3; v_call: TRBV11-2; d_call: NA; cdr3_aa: CASSRQSLSSDTQYF; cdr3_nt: TGTGCCAGCAGCCGCCAATCCCTATCGAGCGATACGCAGTATTTT
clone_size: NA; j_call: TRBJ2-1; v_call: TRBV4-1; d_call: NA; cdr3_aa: CASSQGPPGVGYNEQFF; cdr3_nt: TGCGCCAGCAGCCAAGGACCCCCGGGAGTTGGGTACAATGAGCAGTTCTTC
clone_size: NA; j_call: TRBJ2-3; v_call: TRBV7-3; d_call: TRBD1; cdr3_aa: CASSPRDSNTDTQYF; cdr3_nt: TGTGCCAGCAGTCCCCGGGACAGCAACACAGATACGCAGTATTTT
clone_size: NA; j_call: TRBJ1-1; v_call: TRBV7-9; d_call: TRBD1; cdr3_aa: CASSLNGDSYEAFF; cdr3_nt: TGTGCCAGCAGCTTAAATGGGGACAGCTATGAAGCTTTCTTT
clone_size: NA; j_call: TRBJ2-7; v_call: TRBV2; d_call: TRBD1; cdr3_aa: CAVHRGDPYEQYF; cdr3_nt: TGTGCCGTACACAGGGGAGATCCCTACGAGCAGTACTTC
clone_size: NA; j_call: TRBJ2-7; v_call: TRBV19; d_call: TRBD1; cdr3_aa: CASNNRGRKQYF; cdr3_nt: TGTGCCAGTAATAACAGGGGCCGTAAGCAGTACTTC
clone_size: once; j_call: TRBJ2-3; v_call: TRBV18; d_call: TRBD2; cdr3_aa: CASSPSMGLAGLFASTDTQYF; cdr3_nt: TGTGCCAGCTCACCGTCAATGGGACTAGCGGGGTTGTTCGCTAGCACAGATACGCAGTATTTT
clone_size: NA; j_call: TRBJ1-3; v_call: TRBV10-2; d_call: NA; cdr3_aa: CASSFTGNTIYF; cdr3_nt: TGCGCCAGCAGTTTCACTGGAAACACCATATATTTT
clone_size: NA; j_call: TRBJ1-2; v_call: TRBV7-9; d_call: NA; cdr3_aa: CASSLGAAESNYGYTF; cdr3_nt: TGTGCCAGCAGTCTTGGGGCTGCCGAATCTAACTATGGCTACACCTTC
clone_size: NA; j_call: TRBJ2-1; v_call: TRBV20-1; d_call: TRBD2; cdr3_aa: CSGRGDNEQFF; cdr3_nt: TGCAGCGGTCGGGGGGACAATGAGCAGTTCTTC
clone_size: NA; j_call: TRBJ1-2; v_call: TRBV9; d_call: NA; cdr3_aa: CASSARGNYGYTF; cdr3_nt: TGTGCCAGCAGCGCCAGGGGTAACTATGGCTACACCTTC
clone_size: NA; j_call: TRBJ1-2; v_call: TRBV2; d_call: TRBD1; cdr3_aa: CASTNDRAHGYTF; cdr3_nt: TGTGCCAGCACCAACGACAGGGCCCATGGCTACACCTTC
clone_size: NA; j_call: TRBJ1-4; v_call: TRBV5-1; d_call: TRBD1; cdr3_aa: CARRTGTSEKLFF; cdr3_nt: TGCGCCAGAAGGACAGGGACAAGCGAAAAACTGTTTTTT
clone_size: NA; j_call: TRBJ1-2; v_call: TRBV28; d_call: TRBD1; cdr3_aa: CASSPGQLYGYTF; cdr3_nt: TGTGCCAGCAGCCCGGGACAGTTATATGGCTACACCTTC
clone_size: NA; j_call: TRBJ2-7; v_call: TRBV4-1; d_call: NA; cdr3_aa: CASSRAHETYEQYF; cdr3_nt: TGCGCCAGCAGCCGGGCCCATGAGACCTACGAGCAGTACTTC
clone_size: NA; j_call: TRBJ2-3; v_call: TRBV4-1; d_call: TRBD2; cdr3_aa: CASSQVVLAGGYSTDTQYF; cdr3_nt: TGCGCCAGCAGCCAGGTAGTACTAGCGGGGGGTTATAGCACAGATACGCAGTATTTT
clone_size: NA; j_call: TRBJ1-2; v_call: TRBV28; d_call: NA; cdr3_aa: CASTLLEGVDGYTF; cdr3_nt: TGTGCCAGCACTCTACTTGAGGGAGTGGATGGCTACACCTTC
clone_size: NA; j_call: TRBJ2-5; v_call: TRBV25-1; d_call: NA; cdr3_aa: CASSDYGAGTQYF; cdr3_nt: TGTGCCAGCAGTGATTATGGAGCTGGGACCCAGTACTTC
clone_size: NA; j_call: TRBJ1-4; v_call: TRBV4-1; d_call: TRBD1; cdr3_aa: CASSQTQGASEKLFF; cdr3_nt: TGCGCCAGCAGCCAGACACAGGGGGCAAGTGAAAAACTGTTTTTT
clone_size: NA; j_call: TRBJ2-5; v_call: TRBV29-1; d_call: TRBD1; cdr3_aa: CSVGVTGGRETQYF; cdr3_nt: TGCAGCGTTGGAGTGACAGGGGGAAGGGAGACCCAGTACTTC
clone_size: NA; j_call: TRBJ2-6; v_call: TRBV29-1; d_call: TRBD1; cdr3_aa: CSAGQGFSGANVLTF; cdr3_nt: TGCAGCGCTGGACAGGGCTTCTCTGGGGCCAACGTCCTGACTTTC
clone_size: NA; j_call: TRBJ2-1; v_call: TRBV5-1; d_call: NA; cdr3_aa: CASSLQRPGTNEQFF; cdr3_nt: TGCGCCAGCAGCTTGCAAAGACCCGGGACAAATGAGCAGTTCTTC
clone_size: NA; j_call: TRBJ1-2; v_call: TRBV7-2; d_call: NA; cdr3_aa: CASSLDRINYGYTF; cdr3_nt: TGTGCCAGCAGCTTAGACAGAATTAACTATGGCTACACCTTC
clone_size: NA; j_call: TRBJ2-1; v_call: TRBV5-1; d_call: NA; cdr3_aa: CASSLEADFYNEQFF; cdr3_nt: TGCGCCAGCAGCTTGGAGGCAGACTTCTACAATGAGCAGTTCTTC
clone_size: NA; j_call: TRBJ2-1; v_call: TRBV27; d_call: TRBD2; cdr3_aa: CASSSTSGRADSYNEQFF; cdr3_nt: TGTGCCAGCAGTTCGACTAGCGGGAGGGCCGATTCCTACAATGAGCAGTTCTTC
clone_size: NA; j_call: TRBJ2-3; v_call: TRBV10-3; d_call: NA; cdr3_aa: CAISESGADTQYF; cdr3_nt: TGTGCCATCAGTGAGTCCGGGGCAGATACGCAGTATTTT
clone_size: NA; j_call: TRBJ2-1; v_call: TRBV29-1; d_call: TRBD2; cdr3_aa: CSVEIGGRSYNEQFF; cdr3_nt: TGCAGCGTTGAGATCGGCGGGAGATCCTACAATGAGCAGTTCTTC
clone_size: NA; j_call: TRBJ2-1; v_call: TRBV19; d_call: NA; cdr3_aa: CASGGARSYNEQFF; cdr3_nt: TGTGCCTCTGGGGGGGCCAGGTCCTACAATGAGCAGTTCTTC
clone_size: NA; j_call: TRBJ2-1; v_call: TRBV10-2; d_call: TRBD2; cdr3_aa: CATTGLAGIGQFF; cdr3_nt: TGCGCCACCACGGGACTAGCGGGAATAGGACAGTTCTTC